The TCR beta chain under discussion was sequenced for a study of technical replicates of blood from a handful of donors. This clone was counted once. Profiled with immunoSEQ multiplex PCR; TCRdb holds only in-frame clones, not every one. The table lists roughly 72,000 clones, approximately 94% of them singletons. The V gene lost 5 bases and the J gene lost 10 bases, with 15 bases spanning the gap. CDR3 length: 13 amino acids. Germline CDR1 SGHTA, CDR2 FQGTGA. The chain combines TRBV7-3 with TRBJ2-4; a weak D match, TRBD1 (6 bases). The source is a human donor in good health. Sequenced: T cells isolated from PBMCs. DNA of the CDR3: TGTGCCAGCAGCCGAAACAGGGAAGGAATTCAGTACTTC. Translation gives CASSRNREGIQYF.